This is a list of T cell receptor beta chains from one sample in a study of blood T cell repertoires in COVID-19. Data came from immunoSEQ multiplex PCR; TCRdb stores just in-frame clones and leaves some out. The table lists 150,000 to 200,000 clones, more than 80% of them singletons. The material sequenced was peripheral blood. These TCRs come from a woman aged 40 to 49 with COVID-19, enrolled during active disease. The CDR3 runs from the conserved cysteine through the conserved F or W. D genes are given only for firm matches. Clone size appears in some rows only: once, few, many, or a class for an expanded clone.

v_call: TRBV6-5; clone_size: -; d_call: -; j_call: TRBJ1-6; cdr3_nt: TGTGCCAGCAGTCTAAATTCACCCCTCCACTTT; cdr3_aa: CASSLNSPLHF
v_call: TRBV11-2; clone_size: -; d_call: -; j_call: TRBJ2-1; cdr3_nt: TGTGCCAGCAGCTTAGGGGTAGGGGGTGGTGAGCAGTTCTTC; cdr3_aa: CASSLGVGGGEQFF
v_call: TRBV5-1; clone_size: few; d_call: TRBD1; j_call: TRBJ2-5; cdr3_nt: TGCGCCAGCAGCTTGGGACAGGGGGGGACCCAGTACTTC; cdr3_aa: CASSLGQGGTQYF
v_call: TRBV6-2/TRBV6-3; clone_size: once; d_call: -; j_call: TRBJ2-2; cdr3_nt: TGTGCCAGCAGTTACAAGGGACAGAACACCGGGGAGCTGTTTTTT; cdr3_aa: CASSYKGQNTGELFF
v_call: TRBV20-1; clone_size: -; d_call: TRBD2; j_call: TRBJ2-1; cdr3_nt: TGCAGTGCTAGTAGCGGGGTCGGGTTAGATGAGCAGTTCTTC; cdr3_aa: CSASSGVGLDEQFF
v_call: TRBV7-6; clone_size: -; d_call: -; j_call: TRBJ2-2; cdr3_nt: TGTGCCAGCAGCTTAGATTTAGCGGCCGCGAACACCGGGGAGCTGTTTTTT; cdr3_aa: CASSLDLAAANTGELFF
v_call: TRBV5-4; clone_size: once; d_call: -; j_call: TRBJ1-5; cdr3_nt: TGTGCCAGCAGCCAGGGTTTAGGTCAGCCCCAGCATTTT; cdr3_aa: CASSQGLGQPQHF
v_call: TRBV28; clone_size: -; d_call: TRBD2; j_call: TRBJ2-7; cdr3_nt: TGTGCCAGCCGTTCCGGGAGGTACGAGCAGTACTTC; cdr3_aa: CASRSGRYEQYF
v_call: TRBV6-5; clone_size: -; d_call: TRBD1; j_call: TRBJ2-3; cdr3_nt: TGTGCCAGCACCGGACAGGGGATAAGCACAGATACGCAGTATTTT; cdr3_aa: CASTGQGISTDTQYF
v_call: TRBV11-2; clone_size: -; d_call: -; j_call: TRBJ2-6; cdr3_nt: TGTGCCAGCAGCTTACGCAGGCCCTACTCTGGGGCCAACGTCCTGACTTTC; cdr3_aa: CASSLRRPYSGANVLTF
v_call: TRBV5-4; clone_size: once; d_call: -; j_call: TRBJ1-2; cdr3_nt: TGTGCCAGCAGCCCAAGATGGCAGGGCCTCGGCTACACCTTC; cdr3_aa: CASSPRWQGLGYTF
v_call: TRBV20-1; clone_size: -; d_call: TRBD1; j_call: TRBJ2-5; cdr3_nt: TGCAGTGCTAGTTGGACAGGAGGTGGGGAGACCCAGTACTTC; cdr3_aa: CSASWTGGGETQYF
v_call: TRBV19; clone_size: -; d_call: TRBD1; j_call: TRBJ1-5; cdr3_nt: TGTGCCAGTAGTCGACAGGGATTGGGTCAGCCCCAGCATTTT; cdr3_aa: CASSRQGLGQPQHF
v_call: TRBV5-4; clone_size: -; d_call: -; j_call: TRBJ2-5; cdr3_nt: TGTGCCAGCACCCCCGGTGGGGCCGAGGTCAGGGAGACCCAGTACTTC; cdr3_aa: CASTPGGAEVRETQYF
v_call: TRBV12-3/TRBV12-4; clone_size: -; d_call: -; j_call: TRBJ1-4; cdr3_nt: TGTGCCAGCAGTCGGGGTTTTGGCGAAAAACTGTTTTTT; cdr3_aa: CASSRGFGEKLFF
v_call: TRBV6-1; clone_size: -; d_call: TRBD2; j_call: TRBJ2-1; cdr3_nt: TGTGCCAGCAGCTCCTTAGCGGGGGCGGTGGGTGGGCAGTTCTTC; cdr3_aa: CASSSLAGAVGGQFF
v_call: TRBV6-5; clone_size: -; d_call: -; j_call: TRBJ1-4; cdr3_nt: TGTGCCAGCAGTTACGAGAGAGCTAATGAAAAACTGTTTTTT; cdr3_aa: CASSYERANEKLFF
v_call: TRBV9; clone_size: few; d_call: -; j_call: TRBJ2-2; cdr3_nt: TGTGCCAGCAGCAGACAGGGCGGGGACACCGGGGAGCTGTTTTTT; cdr3_aa: CASSRQGGDTGELFF
v_call: TRBV2; clone_size: -; d_call: TRBD1; j_call: TRBJ2-2; cdr3_nt: TGTGCCAGTACTGGTAGGGGAGAGACAGGGTGGAAACTCGGGGAGCTGTTTTTT; cdr3_aa: CASTGRGETGWKLGELFF
v_call: TRBV2; clone_size: -; d_call: TRBD2; j_call: TRBJ2-2; cdr3_nt: TGTGCCAGCAGCCCCAACGGCGGGAGGGCCGGGGAGCTGTTTTTT; cdr3_aa: CASSPNGGRAGELFF
v_call: TRBV9; clone_size: -; d_call: TRBD1; j_call: TRBJ1-3; cdr3_nt: TGTGCCAGCAGCGACCCGACAGGGGCTGGTGGAAACACCATATATTTT; cdr3_aa: CASSDPTGAGGNTIYF
v_call: TRBV27; clone_size: once; d_call: -; j_call: TRBJ1-5; cdr3_nt: TGTGCCAGCAGTTTTCCAGATCAGCCCCAGCATTTT; cdr3_aa: CASSFPDQPQHF
v_call: TRBV5-1; clone_size: -; d_call: TRBD1; j_call: TRBJ2-2; cdr3_nt: TGCGCCAGCAGCTTGGGGACAGGGGGTTCCGGGGAGCTGTTTTTT; cdr3_aa: CASSLGTGGSGELFF
v_call: TRBV19; clone_size: -; d_call: -; j_call: TRBJ1-5; cdr3_nt: TGTGCCAGTAGTATAAGAGGGATGGAGAGCAATCAGCCCCAGCATTTT; cdr3_aa: CASSIRGMESNQPQHF
v_call: TRBV9; clone_size: -; d_call: TRBD2; j_call: TRBJ2-1; cdr3_nt: TGTGCCAGCAGCGTAGACCCAGCGGGGGGGCTCTATGAGCAGTTCTTC; cdr3_aa: CASSVDPAGGLYEQFF
v_call: TRBV6-5; clone_size: -; d_call: -; j_call: TRBJ1-1; cdr3_nt: TGTGCCAGCACCGGAAGGGGCACTGAAGCTTTCTTT; cdr3_aa: CASTGRGTEAFF
v_call: TRBV6-6; clone_size: -; d_call: -; j_call: TRBJ2-2; cdr3_nt: TGTGCCAGCAGTCCTAGAGCGGGGCAGGGGGCCAACACCGGGGAGCTGTTTTTT; cdr3_aa: CASSPRAGQGANTGELFF
v_call: TRBV2; clone_size: -; d_call: -; j_call: TRBJ1-2; cdr3_nt: TGTGCCAGCAGTGATGCGGGGATCCGTGGCTACACCTTC; cdr3_aa: CASSDAGIRGYTF
v_call: TRBV18; clone_size: -; d_call: -; j_call: TRBJ2-1; cdr3_nt: TGTGCCAGCTCACCACCGTTGAGTGGTGAGCAGTTCTTC; cdr3_aa: CASSPPLSGEQFF
v_call: TRBV6-5; clone_size: -; d_call: TRBD2; j_call: TRBJ2-1; cdr3_nt: TGTGCCAGCAGTAGACCAGCGGGAGTCCCCAATGAGCAGTTCTTC; cdr3_aa: CASSRPAGVPNEQFF
v_call: TRBV5-4; clone_size: -; d_call: TRBD2; j_call: TRBJ2-2; cdr3_nt: TGTGCCAGCAGCCCATCCCGGACTAGAGCTACCGGGGAGCTGTTTTTT; cdr3_aa: CASSPSRTRATGELFF
v_call: TRBV9; clone_size: few; d_call: -; j_call: TRBJ1-1; cdr3_nt: TGTGCCAGCAGCGTACATCAGGGGCCGGAAGCTTTCTTT; cdr3_aa: CASSVHQGPEAFF
v_call: TRBV13; clone_size: -; d_call: -; j_call: TRBJ2-2; cdr3_nt: TGTGCCAGCAGCTACACGAACAGGGCCCCGAACACCGGGGAGCTGTTTTTT; cdr3_aa: CASSYTNRAPNTGELFF
v_call: TRBV11-2; clone_size: -; d_call: TRBD1; j_call: TRBJ1-5; cdr3_nt: TGTGCCAGCAGCTTTGGGACAGCACTTAATAGCAATCAGCCCCAGCATTTT; cdr3_aa: CASSFGTALNSNQPQHF
v_call: TRBV19; clone_size: once; d_call: -; j_call: TRBJ1-6; cdr3_nt: TGTGCCAGTAGTATGGGTCACCGGGAACCCCTCCACTTT; cdr3_aa: CASSMGHREPLHF
v_call: TRBV5-6; clone_size: -; d_call: -; j_call: TRBJ1-5; cdr3_nt: TGTGCCAGCAGCTCTCTGACAGGACCCCATCAGCCCCAGCATTTT; cdr3_aa: CASSSLTGPHQPQHF
v_call: TRBV15; clone_size: -; d_call: -; j_call: TRBJ1-5; cdr3_nt: TGTGCCACCAGCAGAGATAGCAGGGTAGGGCAGCCCCAGCATTTT; cdr3_aa: CATSRDSRVGQPQHF
v_call: TRBV29-1; clone_size: -; d_call: -; j_call: TRBJ2-2; cdr3_nt: TGCAGCGCAGGACTACCCTCGAGGACCGGGGAGCTGTTTTTT; cdr3_aa: CSAGLPSRTGELFF
v_call: TRBV6-1; clone_size: -; d_call: TRBD1; j_call: TRBJ1-5; cdr3_nt: TGTGCCAGCAGTGAAGCCATAGGACAGGGTGGGAATCAGCCCCAGCATTTT; cdr3_aa: CASSEAIGQGGNQPQHF
v_call: TRBV10-2; clone_size: -; d_call: -; j_call: TRBJ1-2; cdr3_nt: TGCGCCAGCAGTGAGTTGGCGGGTGGCTACACCTTC; cdr3_aa: CASSELAGGYTF
v_call: TRBV3-1/TRBV3-2; clone_size: -; d_call: -; j_call: TRBJ2-5; cdr3_nt: TGTGCCAGCAGCCAAGGGAAAGTTTCCAGGGGAGAGACCCAGTACTTC; cdr3_aa: CASSQGKVSRGETQYF
v_call: TRBV6-1; clone_size: few; d_call: TRBD1; j_call: TRBJ1-3; cdr3_nt: TGTGCCAGCAGTGAAATGAAGACAGGGGTGGGTTTAAAAAACACCATATATTTT; cdr3_aa: CASSEMKTGVGLKNTIYF
v_call: TRBV3-1/TRBV3-2; clone_size: -; d_call: -; j_call: TRBJ1-1; cdr3_nt: TGTGCCAGCAGCCAAGATTTGGGCCTTAAGAACACTGAAGCTTTCTTT; cdr3_aa: CASSQDLGLKNTEAFF
v_call: TRBV6-1; clone_size: -; d_call: -; j_call: TRBJ1-1; cdr3_nt: TGTGCCAGCACTGAACAGGGCGGTATGAACACTGAAGCTTTCTTT; cdr3_aa: CASTEQGGMNTEAFF
v_call: TRBV9; clone_size: -; d_call: -; j_call: TRBJ1-4; cdr3_nt: TGTGCCAGCAGCATAAGACAGATTCTAGGCGAAAAACTGTTTTTT; cdr3_aa: CASSIRQILGEKLFF
v_call: TRBV2; clone_size: -; d_call: -; j_call: TRBJ2-3; cdr3_nt: TGTGCCAGCAGTGAAGCGCCCCGGGGATCAGATACGCAGTATTTT; cdr3_aa: CASSEAPRGSDTQYF
v_call: TRBV5-1; clone_size: -; d_call: TRBD2; j_call: TRBJ2-7; cdr3_nt: TGCGCCAGCAGCTTAAGCGGGAGTGACGAGCAGTACTTC; cdr3_aa: CASSLSGSDEQYF
v_call: TRBV6-1; clone_size: once; d_call: -; j_call: TRBJ2-5; cdr3_nt: TGTGCCAGCAGTGTCCGCGTGGGAGCGGTCGAAGAGACCCAGTACTTC; cdr3_aa: CASSVRVGAVEETQYF
v_call: TRBV5-1; clone_size: few; d_call: -; j_call: TRBJ2-1; cdr3_nt: TGCGCCAGCAGCCCCGAGACAGGTCACAATGAGCAGTTCTTC; cdr3_aa: CASSPETGHNEQFF
v_call: TRBV28; clone_size: -; d_call: -; j_call: TRBJ2-2; cdr3_nt: TGTGCCAGCAGCCCTGGACTATTACGCTTTTCGGGGACCGGGGAGCTGTTTTTT; cdr3_aa: CASSPGLLRFSGTGELFF
v_call: TRBV4-1; clone_size: -; d_call: -; j_call: TRBJ1-5; cdr3_nt: TGCGCCAGCAGCCCACAAAAGTATAGCAATCAGCCCCAGCATTTT; cdr3_aa: CASSPQKYSNQPQHF
v_call: TRBV2; clone_size: once; d_call: -; j_call: TRBJ2-2; cdr3_nt: TGTGCCAGCAGTGGTTCGTACACCGGGGAGCTGTTTTTT; cdr3_aa: CASSGSYTGELFF
v_call: TRBV3-1/TRBV3-2; clone_size: -; d_call: TRBD1; j_call: TRBJ2-1; cdr3_nt: TGTGCCAGCAGCCAAGGTACTCACCAGGACAGGCCATTTGAGCAGTTCTTC; cdr3_aa: CASSQGTHQDRPFEQFF
v_call: TRBV27; clone_size: few; d_call: -; j_call: TRBJ1-1; cdr3_nt: TGTGCCAGCAGTAAGCAGGAGAACACTGAAGCTTTCTTT; cdr3_aa: CASSKQENTEAFF
v_call: TRBV27; clone_size: -; d_call: -; j_call: TRBJ2-5; cdr3_nt: TGTGCCAGCAGTTTTCGGGGGTACCAAGAGACCCAGTACTTC; cdr3_aa: CASSFRGYQETQYF
v_call: TRBV4-1; clone_size: -; d_call: -; j_call: TRBJ1-1; cdr3_nt: TGCGCCAGCAGCCAAGATTATGGGGCCGTGAACACTGAAGCTTTCTTT; cdr3_aa: CASSQDYGAVNTEAFF
v_call: TRBV12-3/TRBV12-4; clone_size: -; d_call: -; j_call: TRBJ2-1; cdr3_nt: TGTGCCAGCAGTCCTAATGAGCAGTTCTTC; cdr3_aa: CASSPNEQFF